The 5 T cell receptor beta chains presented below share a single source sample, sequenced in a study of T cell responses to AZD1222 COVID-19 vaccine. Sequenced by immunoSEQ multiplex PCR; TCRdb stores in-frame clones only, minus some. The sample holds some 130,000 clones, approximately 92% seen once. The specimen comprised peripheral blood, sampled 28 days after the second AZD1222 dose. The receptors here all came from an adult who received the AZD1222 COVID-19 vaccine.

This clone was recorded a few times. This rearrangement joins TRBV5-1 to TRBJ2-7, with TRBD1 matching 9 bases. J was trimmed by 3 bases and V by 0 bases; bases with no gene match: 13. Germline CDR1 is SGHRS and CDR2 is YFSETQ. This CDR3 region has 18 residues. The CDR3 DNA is TGCGCCAGCAGCTTGGCCATCGGAGAGGACAGGGGATTCTACGAGCAGTACTTC. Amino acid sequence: CASSLAIGEDRGFYEQYF.

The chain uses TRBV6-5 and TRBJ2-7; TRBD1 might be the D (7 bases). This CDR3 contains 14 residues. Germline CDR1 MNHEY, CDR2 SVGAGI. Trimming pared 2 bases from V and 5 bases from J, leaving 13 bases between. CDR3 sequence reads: CASSYARGDNEQYF. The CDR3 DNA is TGTGCCAGCAGTTACGCCAGGGGGGACAACGAGCAGTACTTC.

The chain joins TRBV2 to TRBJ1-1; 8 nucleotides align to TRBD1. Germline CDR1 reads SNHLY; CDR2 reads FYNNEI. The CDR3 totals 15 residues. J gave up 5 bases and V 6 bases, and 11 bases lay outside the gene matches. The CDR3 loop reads CASSSSRGRKTEAFF. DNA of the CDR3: TGTGCCAGCAGCTCCTCCAGGGGGCGAAAGACTGAAGCTTTCTTT.

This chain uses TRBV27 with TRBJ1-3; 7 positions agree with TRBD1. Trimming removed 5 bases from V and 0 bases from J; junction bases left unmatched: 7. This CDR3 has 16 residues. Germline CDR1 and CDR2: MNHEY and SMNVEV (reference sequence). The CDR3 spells CASSLTGYNSGNTIYF. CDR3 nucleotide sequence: TGTGCCAGCAGTCTGACAGGGTATAACTCTGGAAACACCATATATTTT.

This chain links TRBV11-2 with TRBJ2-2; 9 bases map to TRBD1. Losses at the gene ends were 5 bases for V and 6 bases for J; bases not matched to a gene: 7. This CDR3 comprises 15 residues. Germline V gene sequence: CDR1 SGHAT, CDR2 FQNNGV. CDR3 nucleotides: TGTGCCAGCAGCGGCCGGACAGGGGAGGCCGGGGAGCTGTTTTTT. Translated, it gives CASSGRTGEAGELFF.